This TCR beta chain emerged from a study of siplizumab effects on memory and regulatory T cells. Findings and limits, study-wide: Naive T cell populations appeared to exhibit greater diversity than memory cells and appeared to be major alloresponse contributors. Unstimulated subsets were the mapping target of only a minor fraction of alloreactive clones.

The CDR3 length is 14 residues. The ends were cut back, 4 bases at V and 6 bases at J, with 12 bases in the middle. Germline CDR1 reads LNHDA; CDR2 reads SQIVND (reference sequence). In a few donor pairs, unstimulated naive, memory, effector memory and TEMRA subsets were sequenced. A remark on this clone: Antigen: not known.

Assays were performed on approximately 1.1 x 10^5 TCR templates per sample. Assay used: immunoSEQ multiplex PCR; TCRdb lists only in-frame clones, some missing. The profile shows roughly 60,000 clones, approximately 97% of them singletons. Input material: naive CD8+ T cells sorted from blood. The receptor was derived from a human donor in good health. The chain has TRBV19 and TRBJ2-2; perhaps TRBD1 as D (6 bases). The chain's CDR3 is CASSTEGHPGELFF. CDR3 nucleotides: TGTGCCAGTAGTACAGAGGGACACCCCGGGGAGCTGTTTTTT.